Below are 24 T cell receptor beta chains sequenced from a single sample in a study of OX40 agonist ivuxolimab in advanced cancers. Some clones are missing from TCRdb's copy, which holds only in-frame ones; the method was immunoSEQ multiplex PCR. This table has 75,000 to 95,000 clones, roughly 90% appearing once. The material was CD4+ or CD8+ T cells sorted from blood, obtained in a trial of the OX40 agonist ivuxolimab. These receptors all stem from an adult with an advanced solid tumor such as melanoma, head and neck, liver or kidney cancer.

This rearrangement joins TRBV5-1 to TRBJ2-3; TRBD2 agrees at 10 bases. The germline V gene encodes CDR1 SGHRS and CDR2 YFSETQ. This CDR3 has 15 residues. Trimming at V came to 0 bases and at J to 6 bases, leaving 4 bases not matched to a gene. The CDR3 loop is CASSLERGGPDTQYF. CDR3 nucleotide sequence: TGCGCCAGCAGCTTGGAGCGGGGGGGCCCGGATACGCAGTATTTT.

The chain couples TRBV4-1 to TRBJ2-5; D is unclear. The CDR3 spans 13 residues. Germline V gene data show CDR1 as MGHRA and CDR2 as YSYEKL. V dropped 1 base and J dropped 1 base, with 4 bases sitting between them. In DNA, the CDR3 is TGCGCCAGCAGCCAAGGACCCCAAGAGACCCAGTACTTC. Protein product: CASSQGPQETQYF.

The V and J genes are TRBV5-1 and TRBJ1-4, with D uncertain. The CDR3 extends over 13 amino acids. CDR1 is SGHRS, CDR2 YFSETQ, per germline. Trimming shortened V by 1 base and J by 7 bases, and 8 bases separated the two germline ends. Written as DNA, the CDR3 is TGCGCCAGCAGCTTGATGGGTCCTGAAAAACTGTTTTTT. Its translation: CASSLMGPEKLFF.

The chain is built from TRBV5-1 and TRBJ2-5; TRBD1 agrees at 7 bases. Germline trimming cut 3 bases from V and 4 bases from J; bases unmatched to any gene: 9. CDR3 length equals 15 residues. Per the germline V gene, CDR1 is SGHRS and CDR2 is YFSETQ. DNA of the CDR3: TGCGCCAGCAGCTACAGGGGACACACGGGAGAGACCCAGTACTTC. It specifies CASSYRGHTGETQYF.

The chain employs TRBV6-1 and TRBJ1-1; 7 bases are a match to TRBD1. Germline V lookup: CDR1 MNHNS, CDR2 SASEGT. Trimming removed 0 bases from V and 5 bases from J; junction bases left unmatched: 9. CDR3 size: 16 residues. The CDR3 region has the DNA TGTGCCAGCAGTGAAGCGGTTGGAGGGGGCTATACTGAAGCTTTCTTT. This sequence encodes CASSEAVGGGYTEAFF.

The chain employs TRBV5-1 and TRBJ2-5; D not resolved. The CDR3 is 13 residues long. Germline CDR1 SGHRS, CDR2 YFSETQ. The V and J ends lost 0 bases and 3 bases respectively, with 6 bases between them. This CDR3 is CASSLAAEETQYF. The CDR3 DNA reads TGCGCCAGCAGCTTGGCGGCAGAAGAGACCCAGTACTTC.

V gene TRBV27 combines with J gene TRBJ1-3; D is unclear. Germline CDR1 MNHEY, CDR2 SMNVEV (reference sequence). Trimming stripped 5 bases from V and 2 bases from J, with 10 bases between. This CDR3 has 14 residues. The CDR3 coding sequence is TGTGCCAGCAGTCCGAGCAATACTGGAAACACCATATATTTT. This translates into CASSPSNTGNTIYF.

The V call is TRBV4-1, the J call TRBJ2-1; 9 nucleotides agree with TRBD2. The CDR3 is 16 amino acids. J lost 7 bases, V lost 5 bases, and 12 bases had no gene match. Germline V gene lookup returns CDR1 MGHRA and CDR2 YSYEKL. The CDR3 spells CASSRPTGLARNEQFF. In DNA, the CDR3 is TGCGCCAGCAGCAGACCTACGGGACTAGCTAGGAATGAGCAGTTCTTC.

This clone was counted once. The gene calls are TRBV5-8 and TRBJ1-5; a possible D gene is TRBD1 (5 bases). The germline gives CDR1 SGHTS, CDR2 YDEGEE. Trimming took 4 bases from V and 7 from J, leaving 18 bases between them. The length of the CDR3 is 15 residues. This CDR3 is CASSLGTDPGQPQHF. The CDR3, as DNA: TGTGCCAGCAGCCTAGGGACGGATCCGGGGCAGCCCCAGCATTTT.

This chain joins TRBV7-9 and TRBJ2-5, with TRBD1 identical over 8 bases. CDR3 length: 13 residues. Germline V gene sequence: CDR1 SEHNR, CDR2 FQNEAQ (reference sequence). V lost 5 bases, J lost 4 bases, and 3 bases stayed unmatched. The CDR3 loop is CASSRTGLETQYF. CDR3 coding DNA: TGTGCCAGCAGCCGGACAGGGCTAGAGACCCAGTACTTC.

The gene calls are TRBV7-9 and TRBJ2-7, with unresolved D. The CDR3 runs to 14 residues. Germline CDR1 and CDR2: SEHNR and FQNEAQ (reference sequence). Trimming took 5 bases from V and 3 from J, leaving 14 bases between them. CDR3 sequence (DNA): TGTGCCAGCAGCCCAGTGGCCAGTAACTACGAGCAGTACTTC. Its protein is CASSPVASNYEQYF.

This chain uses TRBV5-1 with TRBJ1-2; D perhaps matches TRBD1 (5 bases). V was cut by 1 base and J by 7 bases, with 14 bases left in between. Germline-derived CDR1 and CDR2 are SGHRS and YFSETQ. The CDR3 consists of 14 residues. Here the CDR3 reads CASSLNRLRGGYTF. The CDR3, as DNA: TGCGCCAGCAGCTTGAACAGGCTGAGAGGTGGCTACACCTTC.

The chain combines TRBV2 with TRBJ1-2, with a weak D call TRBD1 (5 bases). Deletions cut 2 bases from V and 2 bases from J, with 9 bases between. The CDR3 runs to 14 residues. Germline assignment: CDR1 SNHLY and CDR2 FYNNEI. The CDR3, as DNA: TGTGCCAGCAGTGAATGGGAGGGGAACTATGGCTACACCTTC. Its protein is CASSEWEGNYGYTF.

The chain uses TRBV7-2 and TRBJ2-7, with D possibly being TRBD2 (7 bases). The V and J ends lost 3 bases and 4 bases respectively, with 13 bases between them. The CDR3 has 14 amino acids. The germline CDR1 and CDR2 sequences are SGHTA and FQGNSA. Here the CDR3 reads CASSFIGRGYEQYF. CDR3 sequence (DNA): TGTGCCAGCAGCTTCATAGGGAGGGGGTACGAGCAGTACTTC.

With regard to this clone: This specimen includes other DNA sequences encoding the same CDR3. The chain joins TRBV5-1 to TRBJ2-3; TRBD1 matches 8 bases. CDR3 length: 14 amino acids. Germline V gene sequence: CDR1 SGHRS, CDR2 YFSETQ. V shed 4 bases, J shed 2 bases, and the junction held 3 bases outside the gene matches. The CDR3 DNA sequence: TGCGCCAGCAGCCCGCAGGGGGCCACAGATACGCAGTATTTT. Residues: CASSPQGATDTQYF.

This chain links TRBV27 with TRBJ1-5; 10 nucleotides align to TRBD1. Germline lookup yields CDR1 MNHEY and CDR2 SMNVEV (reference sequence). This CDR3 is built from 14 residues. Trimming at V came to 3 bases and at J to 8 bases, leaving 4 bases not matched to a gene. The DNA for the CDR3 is TGTGCCAGCAGTTTCCGGGACAGGGGAAAGCCCCAGCATTTT. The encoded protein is CASSFRDRGKPQHF.

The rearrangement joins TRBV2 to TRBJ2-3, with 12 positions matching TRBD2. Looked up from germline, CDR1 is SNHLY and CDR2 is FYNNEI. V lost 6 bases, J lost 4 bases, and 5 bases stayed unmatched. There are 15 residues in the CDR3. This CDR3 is CASRATSGGADTQYF. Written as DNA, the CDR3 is TGTGCCAGCAGGGCGACTAGCGGGGGTGCAGATACGCAGTATTTT.

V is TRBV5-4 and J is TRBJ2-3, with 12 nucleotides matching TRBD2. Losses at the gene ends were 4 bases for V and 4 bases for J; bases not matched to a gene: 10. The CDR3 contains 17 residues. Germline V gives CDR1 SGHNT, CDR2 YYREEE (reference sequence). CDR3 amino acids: CASSPALAGGPPDTQYF. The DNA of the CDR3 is TGTGCCAGCAGCCCGGCTCTAGCGGGAGGGCCCCCAGATACGCAGTATTTT.

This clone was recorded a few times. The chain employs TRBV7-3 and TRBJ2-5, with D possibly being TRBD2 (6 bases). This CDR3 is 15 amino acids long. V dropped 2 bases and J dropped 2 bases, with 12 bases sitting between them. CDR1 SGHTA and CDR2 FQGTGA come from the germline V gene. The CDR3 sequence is CASSLGVAEQETQYF. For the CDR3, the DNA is TGTGCCAGCAGCTTAGGGGTAGCGGAACAAGAGACCCAGTACTTC.

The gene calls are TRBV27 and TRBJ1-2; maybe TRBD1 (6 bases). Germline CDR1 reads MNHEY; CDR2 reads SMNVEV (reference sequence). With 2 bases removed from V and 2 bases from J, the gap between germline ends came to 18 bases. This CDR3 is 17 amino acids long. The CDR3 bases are TGTGCCAGCAGTTTACGGTTCGGGGGCGCACCCAACTATGGCTACACCTTC. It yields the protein CASSLRFGGAPNYGYTF.

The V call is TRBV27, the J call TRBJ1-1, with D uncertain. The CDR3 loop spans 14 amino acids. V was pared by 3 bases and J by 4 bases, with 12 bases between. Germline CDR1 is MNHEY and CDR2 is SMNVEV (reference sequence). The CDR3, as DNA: TGTGCCAGCAGTTTCCGGGGTACGGGCACTGAAGCTTTCTTT. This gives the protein CASSFRGTGTEAFF.

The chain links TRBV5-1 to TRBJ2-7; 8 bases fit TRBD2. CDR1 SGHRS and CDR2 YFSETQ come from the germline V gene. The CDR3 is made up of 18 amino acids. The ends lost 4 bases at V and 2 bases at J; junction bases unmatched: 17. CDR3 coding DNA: TGCGCCAGCAGCGCCCGAGGGGGGCGGGGGGCTATCACCTACGAGCAGTACTTC. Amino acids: CASSARGGRGAITYEQYF.

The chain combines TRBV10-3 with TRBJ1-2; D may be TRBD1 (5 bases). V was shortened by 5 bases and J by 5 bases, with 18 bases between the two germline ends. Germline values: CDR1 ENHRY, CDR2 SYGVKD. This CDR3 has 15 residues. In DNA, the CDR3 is TGTGCCATCAGTCTGGAGCCTCGGGGGGGTTATGGCTACACCTTC. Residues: CAISLEPRGGYGYTF.

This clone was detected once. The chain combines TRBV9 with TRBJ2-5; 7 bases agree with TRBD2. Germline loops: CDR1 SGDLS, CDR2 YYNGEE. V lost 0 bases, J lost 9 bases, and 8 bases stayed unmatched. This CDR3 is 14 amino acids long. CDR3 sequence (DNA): TGTGCCAGCAGCGTAGGACTAGCCAGCTTGGCCCAGTACTTC. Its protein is CASSVGLASLAQYF.